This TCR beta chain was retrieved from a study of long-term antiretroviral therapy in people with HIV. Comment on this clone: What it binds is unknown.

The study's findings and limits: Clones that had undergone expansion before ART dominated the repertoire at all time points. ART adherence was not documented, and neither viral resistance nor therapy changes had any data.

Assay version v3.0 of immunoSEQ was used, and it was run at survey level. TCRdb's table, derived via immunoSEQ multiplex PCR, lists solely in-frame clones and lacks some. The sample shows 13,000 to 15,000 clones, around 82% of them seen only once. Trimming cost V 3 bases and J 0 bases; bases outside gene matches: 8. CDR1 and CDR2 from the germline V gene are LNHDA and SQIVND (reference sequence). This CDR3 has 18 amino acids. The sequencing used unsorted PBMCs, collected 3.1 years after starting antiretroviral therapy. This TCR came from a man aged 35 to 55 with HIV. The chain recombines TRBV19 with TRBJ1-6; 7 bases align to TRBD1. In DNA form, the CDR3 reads TGTGCCAGTAGTATCGATGGACAGGATAGCTCCTATAATTCACCCCTCCACTTT. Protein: CASSIDGQDSSYNSPLHF. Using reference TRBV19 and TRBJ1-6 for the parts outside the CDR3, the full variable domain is DGGITQSPKYLFRKEGQNVTLSCEQNLNHDAMYWYRQDPGQGLRLIYYSQIVNDFQKGDIAEGYSVSREKKESFPLTVTSAQKNPTAFYLCASSIDGQDSSYNSPLHFGNGTRLTVT.